Presented here are 21 T cell receptor beta chains from one specimen sequenced in a study of molecular identifiers for immune sequencing clone quantification. TCRdb fed the PCR reads into MiXCR, producing one record per CDR3 protein. The sample carries just under 650,000 distinct CDR3 sequences, nearly 20% recorded once. Sequenced sample: naive CD8+ T cells from blood, with Jurkat cell RNA spiked in. Indicated subset: FACS-sorted CD8+CD4-CCR7+CD45RA+ naive T cells. These receptors were collected from a human donor in good health. Some libraries in this study had Jurkat cell RNA spiked in.

This clonotype was seen at least ten times. This sequence joins TRBV28 and TRBJ2-5, with 7 bases identical to TRBD1. CDR3 size: 16 residues. The junction had 16 bases not matched to a gene; V was cut back by 5 bases and J by 7 bases. Germline V gene lookup returns CDR1 MDHEN and CDR2 SYDVKM. CDR3: CASSTHVKTGSATQYF. The CDR3 nucleotides are TGTGCCAGCAGTACCCACGTAAAGACAGGGTCCGCGACCCAGTACTTC.

This clonotype was counted many times. The chain is built from TRBV9 and TRBJ1-1, with D unresolved. Germline values: CDR1 SGDLS, CDR2 YYNGEE. The germline V and J ends were trimmed by 0 bases and 4 bases, with 7 bases remaining between them. The CDR3 sequence is 13 residues long. CDR3 nucleotides: TGTGCCAGCAGCGTAGTGGGGTCCACTGAAGCTTTCTTT. Translated: CASSVVGSTEAFF.

Ten or more counts support this clonotype. The chain joins TRBV2 to TRBJ1-2; a possible D gene is TRBD1 (5 bases). The CDR3 consists of 18 residues. V was pared by 2 bases and J by 4 bases, with 23 bases between. Germline V gene data show CDR1 as SNHLY and CDR2 as FYNNEI. The CDR3 protein is CASSEQREYPRQPYGYTF. As DNA, the CDR3 is TGTGCCAGCAGTGAACAGAGGGAATACCCAAGACAGCCCTATGGCTACACCTTC.

This clonotype was seen at least ten times. V and J are TRBV4-1 and TRBJ2-2; 8 bases line up with TRBD1. This CDR3 spans 18 amino acids. The J segment lost 2 bases and the V segment lost 2 bases, leaving 10 bases of the junction unmatched. Germline V gene data show CDR1 as MGHRA and CDR2 as YSYEKL. CDR3 DNA sequence: TGCGCCAGCAGCCAACACGTGTACGGGACAGGAAACACCGGGGAGCTGTTTTTT. As protein: CASSQHVYGTGNTGELFF.

This clonotype appeared many times. The rearrangement links TRBV20-1 to TRBJ2-2; 7 bases line up with TRBD1. CDR3 length equals 14 residues. Germline V gene data show CDR1 as DFQATT and CDR2 as SNEGSKA (reference sequence). V shed 6 bases and J 0 bases; nucleotides not matched to a gene: 4. The CDR3 loop reads CSAKGTANTGELFF. The CDR3 region has the DNA TGCAGTGCCAAGGGGACAGCGAACACCGGGGAGCTGTTTTTT.

This clonotype came up many times. The chain joins TRBV28 to TRBJ2-3; D remains unclear. V lost 6 bases and J 1 base, leaving 20 bases between the germline ends. This CDR3 comprises 17 residues. From germline, CDR1 is MDHEN and CDR2 SYDVKM. The chain's CDR3 is CASRPTLWVGGTDTQYF. CDR3 in DNA: TGTGCCAGCAGACCAACCCTGTGGGTCGGTGGCACAGATACGCAGTATTTT.

The rearrangement joins TRBV7-8 to TRBJ2-5; weak D call: TRBD2 (7 bases). In germline, CDR1 is SGHVS, CDR2 FQNEAQ. Trimming removed 5 bases from V and 1 base from J, with 20 bases in between. The CDR3 contains 17 residues. The CDR3 here is CASSLGGAGEIQETQYF. DNA for the CDR3: TGTGCCAGCAGCCTGGGGGGGGCGGGGGAGATCCAAGAGACCCAGTACTTC.

CDR3 sequence (DNA): TGTGCCAGCAGCTCCAAGACAGGGGGTTCCTCTAGCACAGATACGCAGTATTTT. Amino acid sequence: CASSSKTGGSSSTDTQYF. The chain recombines TRBV7-9 with TRBJ2-3; 9 bases fit TRBD1. CDR1 SEHNR and CDR2 FQNEAQ come from the germline V gene (reference sequence). J was trimmed by 0 bases and V by 4 bases; bases with no gene match: 11. This CDR3 is built from 18 residues.

The CDR3 region is CASSSSLGVSYEQYF. The CDR3 DNA reads as TGTGCCAGCAGTTCTTCCCTGGGGGTATCCTACGAGCAGTACTTC. The chain employs TRBV6-2 or TRBV6-3 and TRBJ2-7; TRBD1 or TRBD2 may be the D gene (5 bases each). This CDR3 region has 15 residues. V shed 4 bases and J shed 1 base, with 14 bases lying between them. CDR1 MNHEY and CDR2 SVGEGT come from the germline V gene.

The chain joins TRBV12-3 or TRBV12-4 to TRBJ1-6; 7 bases align to TRBD1. The CDR3 sequence is 16 residues long. V was clipped by 0 bases and J by 8 bases; unmatched bases: 7. The CDR3 sequence is CASSLAVRGFDSPLHF. CDR3 nucleotide sequence: TGTGCCAGCAGTTTAGCAGTCAGGGGGTTTGATTCACCCCTCCACTTT.

In its sample, this clonotype was seen a few times. The gene calls are TRBV6-6 and TRBJ1-2; tentatively, D is TRBD1 (5 bases). Germline lookup yields CDR1 MNHNY and CDR2 SVGAGI (reference sequence). Trimming removed 6 bases at V and 8 bases at J, with 22 bases between. The CDR3 is 15 amino acids. The CDR3 DNA sequence: TGTGCCAGCAGCTACCTTAGGCTGGGGGGAGAAGGCTACACCTTC. Translated: CASSYLRLGGEGYTF.

As regards this clonotype: A much larger clone lies a single base off, so this may be a read error. This sequence joins TRBV5-6 and TRBJ1-2, with D perhaps TRBD1 (6 bases). This CDR3 is 16 amino acids long. V was cut by 0 bases and J by 4 bases, with 16 bases left in between. Germline values: CDR1 SGHDT, CDR2 YYEEEE. The CDR3 region is CASSLAMGGQTYGYTF. Written as DNA, the CDR3 is TGTGCCAGCAGCTTGGCCATGGGGGGGCAAACCTATGGCTACACCTTC.

The chain links TRBV24-1 to TRBJ2-5; 7 bases agree with TRBD2. Germline lookup yields CDR1 KGHDR and CDR2 SFDVKD. With V trimmed by 3 bases and J by 1 base, 1 base remained unmatched. The CDR3 extends over 14 amino acids. CDR3 sequence: CATSDLAAQETQYF. The DNA of the CDR3 is TGTGCCACCAGTGATCTAGCGGCCCAAGAGACCCAGTACTTC.

This clonotype was detected many times. This sequence joins TRBV7-9 and TRBJ2-7, with 7 bases that match TRBD2. Germline V gene data show CDR1 as SEHNR and CDR2 as FQNEAQ (reference sequence). The CDR3 length is 14 residues. The V and J ends lost 1 base and 6 bases, in that order; junction bases with no gene match: 6. CDR3 in DNA: TGTGCCAGCAGCTTAGGTAGCGGGCGCGGCGAGCAGTACTTC. Its translation: CASSLGSGRGEQYF.

Many counts were recorded for this clonotype. The chain joins TRBV7-2 to TRBJ2-3; 13 bases are shared with TRBD2. Losses at the gene ends were 5 bases for V and 0 bases for J; bases not matched to a gene: 5. The length of the CDR3 is 17 residues. Germline CDR1 and CDR2: SGHTA and FQGNSA. CDR3 loop: CASSMGLAGTSTDTQYF. The CDR3, as DNA: TGTGCCAGCAGCATGGGACTAGCGGGAACTAGCACAGATACGCAGTATTTT.

The sample holds many counts of this clonotype. The chain recombines TRBV14 with TRBJ2-3; 7 positions match TRBD1. CDR1 is SGHDN, CDR2 FVKESK, per germline. The trim removed 1 base at V and 4 bases at J, leaving 8 bases unmatched. This CDR3 is built from 16 residues. CDR3 protein: CASSQGPTQGADTQYF. In nucleotides, the CDR3 is TGTGCCAGCAGCCAAGGCCCCACCCAGGGGGCAGATACGCAGTATTTT.

This clonotype was counted at least ten times. The chain joins TRBV20-1 to TRBJ2-1; no clear D. CDR1 and CDR2 from the germline V gene are DFQATT and SNEGSKA (reference sequence). The CDR3 is 15 amino acids. V lost 3 bases to trimming and J lost 0 bases, with 12 bases between them. The CDR3 bases are TGCAGTGCTAGTCGGTCTGATAGCTCCTACAATGAGCAGTTCTTC. Translation: CSASRSDSSYNEQFF.

On this clonotype: One base away lies a much larger clone, so this may be a sequencing read error. This chain connects TRBV29-1 to TRBJ2-2, with D possibly TRBD2 on 5 matching bases. V lost 3 bases and J 3 bases, leaving 8 bases between the germline ends. This CDR3 has 13 residues. CDR1 SQVTM and CDR2 ANQGSEA come from the germline V gene. The DNA for the CDR3 is TGCAGCGTTGAGCAGGAGGACACCGGGGAGCTGTTTTTT. This encodes CSVEQEDTGELFF.

V usage is TRBV27 and J usage is TRBJ1-6, with no clear D. Germline V lookup: CDR1 MNHEY, CDR2 SMNVEV (reference sequence). This CDR3 comprises 12 residues. Trimming took 3 bases from V and 19 from J, leaving 16 bases between them. This CDR3 reads CASSLDGLSWHF. In DNA, the CDR3 is TGTGCCAGCAGTTTGGACGGCCTTTCGTGGCACTTT.

Notes on this clonotype: Just one base apart from a much larger clone, this may be a read error. V usage is TRBV13 and J usage is TRBJ2-7; TRBD1 matches at 9 bases. Germline V gives CDR1 PRHDT, CDR2 FYEKMQ (reference sequence). This CDR3 has 15 residues. CDR3 DNA sequence: TGTGCCAGCAGTCTTAGACAGGGGGGCCCCTACGAGCAGCACTTC. It yields the protein CASSLRQGGPYEQHF.

This clonotype was counted at least ten times. The rearrangement links TRBV4-2 to TRBJ2-3; 8 nucleotides align to TRBD1. The CDR3 contains 15 residues. Unmatched junction bases numbered 10, after V lost 5 bases and J lost 6 bases. Looked up from germline, CDR1 is LGHNA and CDR2 is YNFKEQ. The CDR3 is CASSEGTGSTDTQYF. CDR3 DNA sequence: TGTGCCAGCAGCGAAGGGACAGGATCGACGGATACGCAGTATTTT.